This is a list of T cell receptor beta chains from one sample in a study of blood T cell repertoires in COVID-19. The data were produced by immunoSEQ multiplex PCR, yet TCRdb's version contains in-frame clones alone and is incomplete. The top ten clones hold 4% to 4.5% of a sample with 200,000 or so clones, approximately 90% of them seen once. Specimen: peripheral blood. The receptors originated from a man aged 45 to 65 with acute or convalescent COVID-19. CDR3s include the opening cysteine and the closing phenylalanine or tryptophan. The order of the fields is D gene, clone size, V gene, J gene, CDR3 protein, CDR3 DNA. The D gene is left open where the match is weak. The size entry is marked missing in some rows and otherwise reads once, few, many or a size class.

NA	NA	TRBV3-1/TRBV3-2	TRBJ2-6	CASSTSGSGANVLTF	TGTGCCAGCAGCACATCGGGCTCTGGGGCCAACGTCCTGACTTTC
TRBD1	NA	TRBV7-2	TRBJ1-2	CASSLGTGGAYGYTF	TGTGCCAGCAGCTTAGGGACAGGGGGGGCGTATGGCTACACCTTC
TRBD1	NA	TRBV5-1	TRBJ2-3	CASSLPDRGPDTQYF	TGCGCCAGCAGCTTGCCCGACAGGGGTCCAGATACGCAGTATTTT
TRBD2	once	TRBV10-1	TRBJ2-1	CASSSGTSGNNEQFF	TGCGCCAGCAGCTCCGGGACTAGCGGAAACAATGAGCAGTTCTTC
NA	NA	TRBV6-1	TRBJ1-1	CASSELANTEAFF	TGTGCCAGCAGTGAATTAGCGAACACTGAAGCTTTCTTT
TRBD2	once	TRBV14	TRBJ2-1	CASSQAFGGGENEQFF	TGTGCCAGCAGCCAAGCTTTCGGCGGGGGAGAAAATGAGCAGTTCTTC
TRBD1	medium-sized	TRBV7-2	TRBJ1-1	CASSPSTGAMNTEAFF	TGTGCCAGCAGCCCCTCGACAGGGGCCATGAACACTGAAGCTTTCTTT
NA	NA	TRBV27	TRBJ2-7	CASSLEEGFYEQYF	TGTGCCAGCAGTTTAGAGGAGGGCTTCTACGAGCAGTACTTC
TRBD2	NA	TRBV9	TRBJ2-3	CASSVGLAGTRDTQYF	TGTGCCAGCAGCGTAGGCCTAGCGGGGACTAGAGATACGCAGTATTTT
NA	NA	TRBV9	TRBJ1-2	CASSSSTGSDYGYTF	TGTGCCAGCAGTTCCTCAACAGGTTCGGACTATGGCTACACCTTC